Listed below are T cell receptor beta chains from one sample, sequenced in a study of Graves' ophthalmopathy and Graves' hyperthyroidism. From the multiplex PCR reads, TCRdb called clonotypes with MiXCR, one entry per CDR3 protein. The data contain roughly 500,000 distinct CDR3 sequences, around 14% of them singletons. Specimen: blood. The receptors shown here come from a woman aged 25-40 years with Graves' ophthalmopathy. Each CDR3 is given with its conserved first and last residue. The D gene is left open where the match is weak. Part of the rows lack a size; the others show once, few, many or a class for expanded clones.

CDR3nt	CDR3aa	d_gene	v_gene	abundance	j_gene
TGTGCCAGCGCGGGAGTAGCCGGGGAGCTGTTTTTT	CASAGVAGELFF	TRBD2	TRBV6-2/TRBV6-3	many	TRBJ2-2
TGTGCCAGCCGGGGATTTATGAACACTGAAGCTTTCTTT	CASRGFMNTEAFF	.	TRBV6-1	many	TRBJ1-1
TGTGCCAGCAGTGGGGGTATTGGGACCCAGTACTTC	CASSGGIGTQYF	.	TRBV25-1	many	TRBJ2-5
TGTGCCAGTAGTATAGGCAGACCCTACGAGCAGTACTTC	CASSIGRPYEQYF	.	TRBV19	.	TRBJ2-7
TGTGCCACCAGTGACCGGACTAGCGGGGGCTACGAGCAGTACTTC	CATSDRTSGGYEQYF	TRBD2	TRBV24-1	many	TRBJ2-7
TGTGCCAGCAGTTACGAAAGAGGCTACACCTTC	CASSYERGYTF	.	TRBV6-5	many	TRBJ1-2
TGTGCCACCAACTGGAGGGTTGAAGCTTTCTTT	CATNWRVEAFF	.	TRBV12-3/TRBV12-4	many	TRBJ1-1
TGTGCCTGGGGGGAGGCATCTGGAAACACCATATATTTT	CAWGEASGNTIYF	.	TRBV30	many	TRBJ1-3
TGTGCCAGCAGCGTAGGGGGGGCAGGGCAAGAGACCCAGTACTTC	CASSVGGAGQETQYF	.	TRBV9	.	TRBJ2-5
TGTGCCAGCAGCGTGTTCACGGGGCCGATAGCCAAAAACATTCAGTACTTC	CASSVFTGPIAKNIQYF	.	TRBV11-2	.	TRBJ2-4
TGCAGTGCTAGAGCACCAGGGCTTCAAGAGACCCAGTACTTC	CSARAPGLQETQYF	.	TRBV20-1	many	TRBJ2-5
TGTGCCAGCAGTGAATCCCAAACCTCAGGGCTATATCCCAGCCAGTACTTC	CASSESQTSGLYPSQYF	.	TRBV6-1	many	TRBJ2-5
TGTGCCTGGAGTGGAAGGAGGGGAGGGGGCTATGGCTACACCTTC	CAWSGRRGGGYGYTF	.	TRBV30	.	TRBJ1-2
TGTGCTAGTGGTTTTCTGTCCAAGGGTCTCACAGATACGCAGTATTTT	CASGFLSKGLTDTQYF	.	TRBV12-5	.	TRBJ2-3
TGCGCCAGCACGGAGACCCAGTACTTC	CASTETQYF	.	TRBV10-1	many	TRBJ2-5
TGTGCTAGTGGTTTGTCTGGGGAGACTGAAGCTTTCTTT	CASGLSGETEAFF	.	TRBV12-5	many	TRBJ1-1
TGTGCCAGCAGTTTAACTTTCCAGGGGTCCTACGAGCAGTACTTC	CASSLTFQGSYEQYF	.	TRBV28	.	TRBJ2-7
TGTGCCAGCAGCAGACAGGGTACCGGTCAGCCCCAGCATTTT	CASSRQGTGQPQHF	TRBD1	TRBV28	many	TRBJ1-5
TGCGCCAGCAGTGTAGCGGGGGGGCTTCTCAACGAGCAGTACTTC	CASSVAGGLLNEQYF	TRBD2	TRBV10-2	many	TRBJ2-7
TGCAGTCCATACCCCGGGACAGGGGGAACTGAAGCTTTCTTT	CSPYPGTGGTEAFF	TRBD1	TRBV20-1	many	TRBJ1-1
TGTGCCTGGAGTGCCCGTCCTTCTGGGGCCAACGTCCTGACTTTC	CAWSARPSGANVLTF	.	TRBV30	few	TRBJ2-6
TGTGCCAGCAGCTCATCAGGGAGCTCTGGAAACACCATATATTTT	CASSSSGSSGNTIYF	.	TRBV7-8	many	TRBJ1-3
TGTGCCAGCAGCCGCCGGACAGGGGGCAGTCAGCCCCAGCATTTT	CASSRRTGGSQPQHF	TRBD1	TRBV27	.	TRBJ1-5
TGTGCCAGCAGTTTCCAGGACAGGGGAACCGGGGAGCTGTTTTTT	CASSFQDRGTGELFF	TRBD1	TRBV12-3/TRBV12-4	many	TRBJ2-2
TGTGCCAGGATACCGATTGGGGGCTATGGCTACACCTTC	CARIPIGGYGYTF	.	TRBV28	many	TRBJ1-2
TGTGCCAGCAGTTTTGAGCTGAATTCACCCCTCCACTTT	CASSFELNSPLHF	.	TRBV12-3/TRBV12-4	few	TRBJ1-6
TGTGCCAGCAGTTTAGGTTTTAGCGGGAGGGGACACGAGCAGTACTTC	CASSLGFSGRGHEQYF	TRBD2	TRBV12-3/TRBV12-4	many	TRBJ2-7
TGTGCCAGCAGAGATGGAGGAGAGCAGTACTTC	CASRDGGEQYF	.	TRBV6-1	many	TRBJ2-7
TGTGCCAGCAGTGGTCAGGGACAGCTGCCCCAGCATTTT	CASSGQGQLPQHF	TRBD1	TRBV6-1	many	TRBJ1-5
TGTGCCACCAGTGAGGGGCAGCCCCAGCATTTT	CATSEGQPQHF	.	TRBV24-1	.	TRBJ1-5
TGTGCCAGCAGTGGTCAGGGCATTAAGGATGAGCAGTTCTTC	CASSGQGIKDEQFF	.	TRBV2	many	TRBJ2-1
TGTGCCAGCAGCGAACGCCTTAAGAACTCTTATAATTCACCCCTCCACTTT	CASSERLKNSYNSPLHF	.	TRBV13	many	TRBJ1-6
TGTGCCAGCAGTTTAGGGGACAGGGTCTCCATCGGCACTGAAGCTTTCTTT	CASSLGDRVSIGTEAFF	TRBD1	TRBV12-3/TRBV12-4	many	TRBJ1-1
TGTGCCAGCAGTCCCCGCCTTCCGGACTCTATTAACTATGGCTACACCTTC	CASSPRLPDSINYGYTF	.	TRBV27	.	TRBJ1-2
TGTGCCAGCAGTTTGGGGACAGGGGGCCGCTCGCAGACCCAGTACTTC	CASSLGTGGRSQTQYF	TRBD1	TRBV12-3/TRBV12-4	many	TRBJ2-5
TGTGCCAGCAGCCAAGTTCGGGAGCAAGAGACCCAGTACTTC	CASSQVREQETQYF	.	TRBV14	many	TRBJ2-5
TGTGCCAGCAGTCCTTGGGCTGGACAGGAATTTGGAAACACCATATATTTT	CASSPWAGQEFGNTIYF	TRBD1	TRBV6-1	many	TRBJ1-3